Listed below are T cell receptor beta chains from one sample, sequenced in a study of blood T cell repertoires in COVID-19. Some clones are missing from TCRdb's copy, which holds only in-frame ones; the method was immunoSEQ multiplex PCR. The table records 90,000 to 130,000 clones, about four fifths of them present only once. Material for sequencing was peripheral blood. Receptors were obtained from a woman in her 70s with acute or convalescent COVID-19. Each CDR3 is given with its conserved first and last residue. The order of the fields is D gene, J gene, clone size, CDR3 length, V gene, CDR3 protein, CDR3 DNA. D genes are given only for firm matches. Clone size is given for some rows only: seen once, a few or many times, or a class if the clone is expanded.

>TRBD1|TRBJ2-6|NA|16|TRBV5-4
CASTQGMGSGANVLTF
TGTGCCAGCACACAGGGGATGGGCTCTGGGGCCAACGTCCTGACTTTC
>TRBD2|TRBJ2-3|NA|16|TRBV7-2
CASSPTLAGGPNTQYF
TGTGCCAGCAGCCCCACCCTAGCGGGGGGGCCAAATACGCAGTATTTT
>NA|TRBJ2-3|few|13|TRBV15
CATSPGSANTQYF
TGTGCCACCAGCCCCGGGAGCGCAAATACGCAGTATTTT
>TRBD2|TRBJ2-3|NA|17|TRBV3-1/TRBV3-2
CASSLTGTSRRTDTQYF
TGTGCCAGCAGCCTAACCGGGACTAGCCGACGCACAGATACGCAGTATTTT
>NA|TRBJ2-2|few|16|TRBV4-2
CASSQWLASNTGELFF
TGTGCCAGCAGCCAGTGGCTAGCCTCGAACACCGGGGAGCTGTTTTTT
>TRBD1|TRBJ1-1|once|13|TRBV27
CASSSRGRTEAFF
TGTGCCAGCAGTTCCAGGGGGCGAACTGAAGCTTTCTTT
>NA|TRBJ1-1|few|14|TRBV10-3
CAISESIRGEAAFF
TGTGCCATCAGTGAGTCTATACGAGGGGAGGCCGCTTTCTTT
>NA|TRBJ2-3|NA|15|TRBV6-6
CASIMMAEAPDTQYF
TGTGCCAGCATTATGATGGCGGAGGCTCCAGATACGCAGTATTTT
>TRBD2|TRBJ2-1|NA|14|TRBV11-1
CASSFIQGGNEQFF
TGTGCCAGCAGCTTCATTCAGGGAGGGAATGAGCAGTTCTTC
>NA|TRBJ1-2|NA|15|TRBV15
CATSRDSGGIYGYTF
TGTGCCACCAGCAGAGATTCGGGAGGGATCTATGGCTACACCTTC
>NA|TRBJ1-2|NA|15|TRBV18
CASSPPGRGIYGYTF
TGTGCCAGCTCACCACCGGGAAGGGGGATCTATGGCTACACCTTC
>TRBD1|TRBJ1-1|NA|19|TRBV5-1
CASSPPQGQGRTMNTEAFF
TGCGCCAGCAGCCCCCCTCAGGGACAGGGAAGGACCATGAACACTGAAGCTTTCTTT
>NA|TRBJ1-1|NA|14|TRBV7-9
CASSLGRRWTEAFF
TGTGCCAGCAGCTTAGGGAGGCGATGGACTGAAGCTTTCTTT
>TRBD1|TRBJ2-4|NA|12|TRBV5-1
CASSTGENIQYF
TGCGCCAGCAGCACAGGGGAAAACATTCAGTACTTC
>NA|TRBJ2-5|NA|16|TRBV6-2/TRBV6-3
CASSHSRASYKETQYF
TGTGCCAGCAGCCACTCACGGGCTAGCTATAAAGAGACCCAGTACTTC
>NA|TRBJ1-3|NA|15|TRBV6-5
CASRLGPGSGNTIYF
TGTGCCAGCAGACTGGGTCCAGGCTCTGGAAACACCATATATTTT
>TRBD1|TRBJ1-2|NA|16|TRBV7-8
CASSLSRDRVNYGYTF
TGTGCCAGCAGCTTATCCCGGGACAGGGTTAACTATGGCTACACCTTC
>NA|TRBJ2-5|NA|13|TRBV13
CASSLTRGETQYF
TGTGCCAGCAGCTTAACTAGGGGGGAGACCCAGTACTTC
>TRBD1|TRBJ2-3|NA|15|TRBV2
CASRDQGAGTDTQYF
TGTGCCAGCAGAGACCAGGGGGCTGGCACAGATACGCAGTATTTT
>TRBD1|TRBJ1-4|once|15|TRBV18
CASSPIGQGQEKLFF
TGTGCCAGCTCACCAATTGGACAGGGACAGGAAAAACTGTTTTTT
>NA|TRBJ1-2|NA|14|TRBV6-5
CASTRWGGESGYTF
TGTGCCAGCACCCGTTGGGGAGGGGAAAGTGGCTACACCTTC
>TRBD2|TRBJ2-7|NA|13|TRBV28
CASSGGKRYEQYF
TGTGCCAGCTCGGGGGGGAAACGGTACGAGCAGTACTTC
>NA|TRBJ2-4|NA|14|TRBV2
CASSGGLSKNIQYF
TGTGCCAGCAGTGGGGGGCTGAGCAAAAACATTCAGTACTTC
>NA|TRBJ1-6|NA|14|TRBV21-1
CATFSGGYNSPLHF
TGTGCCACTTTCTCGGGGGGTTATAATTCACCCCTCCACTTT
>NA|TRBJ1-1|NA|12|TRBV10-3
CAISESRTEAFF
TGTGCCATCAGTGAATCGAGGACTGAAGCTTTCTTT
>NA|TRBJ2-1|NA|14|TRBV4-1
CASSLGRRAVEQFF
TGCGCCAGCAGCCTGGGTCGGCGGGCCGTCGAGCAGTTCTTC
>NA|TRBJ1-1|NA|12|TRBV28
CASRSRGTEAFF
TGTGCCAGCAGAAGCCGGGGGACTGAAGCTTTCTTT
>TRBD1|TRBJ2-5|NA|16|TRBV24-1
CATGSFGGQGVETQYF
TGTGCCACCGGATCCTTTGGGGGACAGGGGGTAGAGACCCAGTACTTC
>TRBD1|TRBJ1-1|NA|16|TRBV18
CASSPRDRGRGTEAFF
TGTGCCAGCTCACCACGGGACAGGGGTCGAGGAACTGAAGCTTTCTTT
>TRBD1|TRBJ1-6|NA|13|TRBV19
CASKDREGSPLHF
TGTGCCAGTAAGGACAGGGAAGGTTCACCCCTCCACTTT
>NA|TRBJ1-2|few|11|TRBV5-6
CASSSRGGYTF
TGTGCCAGCAGCTCCCGGGGGGGCTACACCTTC
>TRBD1|TRBJ2-1|NA|15|TRBV11-3
CASSLAGTGDNEQFF
TGTGCCAGCAGCTTAGCCGGGACAGGGGACAATGAGCAGTTCTTC
>TRBD1|TRBJ2-7|NA|14|TRBV9
CASSVEGQGREQYF
TGTGCCAGCAGCGTAGAGGGACAGGGGAGGGAGCAGTACTTC
>TRBD2|TRBJ2-5|NA|15|TRBV7-2
CASSPRGLGYETQYF
TGTGCCAGCAGCCCTCGGGGACTAGGATACGAGACCCAGTACTTC
>TRBD1|TRBJ2-4|NA|16|TRBV6-5
CASSSQGTGVGNIQYF
TGTGCCAGCAGTTCCCAAGGGACAGGGGTAGGAAACATTCAGTACTTC
>TRBD2|TRBJ2-1|NA|14|TRBV10-1
CASLLAGIFNEQFF
TGCGCCAGCCTACTAGCGGGAATTTTCAATGAGCAGTTCTTC
>NA|TRBJ1-1|NA|13|TRBV28
CAITQGRDTEAFF
TGTGCCATAACTCAGGGTCGGGACACTGAAGCTTTCTTT
>TRBD2|TRBJ2-1|NA|16|TRBV7-7
CASSLGIAGAFNEQFF
TGTGCTAGCAGCTTAGGGATAGCGGGGGCCTTCAATGAGCAGTTCTTC
>NA|TRBJ1-2|NA|16|TRBV24-1
CATSDSPGLQSFGYTF
TGTGCCACCAGTGATTCTCCGGGACTGCAATCTTTCGGCTACACCTTC
>NA|TRBJ1-5|NA|13|TRBV12-3/TRBV12-4
CASSETDNQPQHF
TGTGCCAGCTCGGAGACGGACAATCAGCCCCAGCATTTT
>TRBD1|TRBJ1-1|NA|15|TRBV5-1
CASRQLTGLGTEAFF
TGCGCCAGCAGACAACTGACAGGGTTGGGCACTGAAGCTTTCTTT
>NA|TRBJ1-2|few|14|TRBV28
CASSFGGEDYGYTF
TGTGCCAGCAGTTTCGGGGGGGAGGACTATGGCTACACCTTC
>NA|TRBJ1-4|NA|14|TRBV2
CASSEFGQNEKLFF
TGTGCCAGCAGTGAATTCGGACAGAATGAAAAACTGTTTTTT
>TRBD1|TRBJ2-5|NA|15|TRBV9
CASSVAGTVQETQYF
TGTGCCAGCAGCGTAGCAGGGACAGTCCAAGAGACCCAGTACTTC
>NA|TRBJ1-1|NA|15|TRBV3-1/TRBV3-2
CASSQEGGGNTEAFF
TGTGCCAGCAGCCAAGAAGGAGGCGGGAACACTGAAGCTTTCTTT